Listed below are T cell receptor beta chains from one sample, sequenced in a study of response to subunit inactivated influenza vaccine. MiXCR was run by TCRdb on the RT-PCR reads, yielding one entry per CDR3 protein. The data contain about 530,000 distinct CDR3 sequences, over 10% of them singletons. The source material was PBMCs from blood, sampled 40 to 50 days after vaccination. The receptors here all came from a man in his fifties who received an inactivated influenza vaccine. The CDR3 runs from the conserved cysteine through the conserved F or W. A D gene is named only where the DNA matches it firmly. Clone size is stated in some rows and not others, as once, few, many or a class when expanded.

clone_size j_call d_call v_call cdr3_aa cdr3_nt
. TRBJ2-1 . TRBV5-4 CASSPGTGSEQFF TGTGCCAGCAGCCCCGGGACGGGGAGTGAGCAGTTCTTC
many TRBJ2-7 . TRBV5-1 CASSPLQGPYEQYF TGCGCCAGCAGCCCCTTACAGGGTCCCTACGAGCAGTACTTC
. TRBJ2-7 . TRBV6-5 CASRAGMAEQYF TGTGCCAGTAGAGCAGGGATGGCCGAGCAGTACTTC
. TRBJ2-5 . TRBV11-1 CASSPAERWTQYF TGTGCCAGCAGCCCAGCGGAACGTTGGACCCAGTACTTC
. TRBJ1-1 TRBD1 TRBV5-6 CASSLGQGTFF TGTGCCAGCAGCTTGGGACAGGGAACTTTCTTT
. TRBJ2-3 TRBD1 TRBV7-8 CASSARTGFTDTQYF TGTGCCAGCAGCGCTCGGACAGGGTTTACAGATACGCAGTATTTT
many TRBJ1-5 . TRBV4-2 CASSQDPVSNQPQHF TGTGCCAGCAGCCAAGATCCTGTAAGCAATCAGCCCCAGCATTTT
. TRBJ2-3 TRBD1 TRBV20-1 CSARDHRGDTQYF TGCAGTGCTAGAGATCACAGGGGAGATACGCAGTATTTT
many TRBJ2-7 . TRBV5-4 CASSEGGNEQYF TGTGCCAGCAGCGAGGGGGGAAACGAGCAGTACTTC
few TRBJ2-5 . TRBV28 CASSLQGGASSLHQETQYF TGTGCCAGCAGCCTGCAGGGGGGGGCCTCTTCTTTACACCAAGAGACCCAGTACTTC
. TRBJ2-3 . TRBV3-1 CASSPSGLSTDTQYF TGTGCCAGCAGCCCCTCTGGGCTTAGCACAGATACGCAGTATTTT
. TRBJ2-2 TRBD1 TRBV7-7 CASSQQGDTGELFF TGTGCTAGCAGCCAGCAGGGGGACACCGGGGAGCTGTTTTTT
. TRBJ2-1 TRBD2 TRBV19 CASSISRASGRSSYNEQFF TGTGCCAGTAGTATTTCTCGGGCTAGCGGGAGGTCCTCCTACAATGAGCAGTTCTTC
. TRBJ2-5 . TRBV6-5 CASSYRRGVLQETQYF TGTGCCAGCAGTTACCGCCGGGGCGTCCTCCAAGAGACCCAGTACTTC
few TRBJ2-5 . TRBV6-2/TRBV6-3 CASTHPSTGRSETQYF TGTGCCAGCACCCACCCCTCGACAGGGAGGAGTGAGACCCAGTACTTC
. TRBJ2-1 . TRBV28 CASSTAGTLANEQFF TGTGCCAGCAGTACCGCCGGGACTCTCGCCAATGAGCAGTTCTTC
few TRBJ1-2 . TRBV6-5 CASSYSVGRYGYTF TGTGCCAGCAGTTATAGTGTAGGAAGATATGGCTACACCTTC
. TRBJ2-5 . TRBV4-3 CASSQPRGREEETQYF TGCGCCAGCAGCCAGCCCCGGGGGCGAGAGGAAGAGACCCAGTACTTC
many TRBJ1-5 . TRBV12-3/TRBV12-4 CASSFRAPNQPQHF TGTGCCAGCAGTTTCAGGGCCCCTAATCAGCCCCAGCATTTT
few TRBJ2-5 TRBD2 TRBV12-3/TRBV12-4 CASSRPRGLAGLETQYF TGTGCCAGCAGTCGCCCCAGGGGACTAGCGGGATTGGAGACCCAGTACTTC
once TRBJ2-2 . TRBV18 CASSPAFPPGELFF TGTGCCAGCTCACCGGCTTTCCCCCCCGGGGAGCTGTTTTTT
. TRBJ1-2 . TRBV12-3/TRBV12-4 CASISSGSSYGYTF TGTGCCAGCATCTCGTCGGGCAGCTCCTATGGCTACACCTTC
once TRBJ2-3 TRBD2 TRBV24-1 CATSDPEARNSGKHTDTQYF TGTGCCACCAGTGATCCGGAGGCCCGCAATAGCGGGAAGCACACAGATACGCAGTATTTT
. TRBJ2-3 TRBD2 TRBV7-9 CASSLAVLAGHTDTQYF TGTGCCAGCAGCTTAGCGGTACTAGCGGGGCACACAGATACGCAGTATTTT
many TRBJ1-2 TRBD1 TRBV5-1 CASSPTGDYGYTF TGCGCCAGCAGCCCGACAGGGGACTATGGCTACACCTTC
few TRBJ2-7 TRBD1 TRBV29-1 CSVIRPGQGRHEQYF TGCAGCGTAATCCGGCCGGGACAGGGACGGCACGAGCAGTACTTC
. TRBJ2-5 . TRBV5-1 CASSPYFGAKTQYF TGCGCCAGCAGCCCATATTTCGGGGCCAAGACCCAGTACTTC
once TRBJ1-4 . TRBV7-2 CASSLLFKTKGKLFF TGTGCCAGCAGCTTACTTTTTAAGACTAAGGGGAAACTGTTTTTT
many TRBJ2-7 . TRBV20-1 CSARGGGAALMTSSYEQYF TGCAGTGCTAGAGGAGGGGGGGCCGCCCTAATGACGAGCTCCTACGAGCAGTACTTC
. TRBJ1-4 TRBD1 TRBV4-3 CASSQVTGGNEKLFF TGCGCCAGCAGCCAGGTGACAGGGGGAAATGAAAAACTGTTTTTT
. TRBJ2-5 TRBD1 TRBV7-2 CASSPIGQGAYRETQYF TGTGCCAGCAGCCCGATCGGACAGGGGGCTTATCGAGAGACCCAGTACTTC
. TRBJ2-1 TRBD1 TRBV12-3/TRBV12-4 CASSDGTATYNEQFF TGTGCCAGCAGTGATGGGACAGCAACATACAATGAGCAGTTCTTC
. TRBJ2-1 . TRBV7-2 CASSLGGTQGNEQFF TGTGCCAGCAGCTTAGGAGGGACTCAAGGGAATGAGCAGTTCTTC
few TRBJ2-7 TRBD1 TRBV5-1 CASSPAGTGNEQYF TGCGCCAGCAGCCCGGCCGGGACAGGGAACGAGCAGTACTTC
. TRBJ2-7 TRBD1 TRBV20-1 CSAYPGGPSYEQYF TGCAGTGCTTACCCAGGGGGCCCATCCTACGAGCAGTACTTC
. TRBJ1-2 . TRBV12-3/TRBV12-4 CASSFTGALTGGYTF TGTGCCAGCAGTTTCACGGGGGCCCTAACGGGTGGCTACACCTTC
few TRBJ2-7 . TRBV28 CASRQTPSYEQYF TGTGCCAGCAGGCAGACACCCTCCTACGAGCAGTACTTC
few TRBJ2-7 . TRBV29-1 CSVAELNSYEQYF TGCAGCGTTGCGGAGCTTAACTCCTACGAGCAGTACTTC
many TRBJ2-1 TRBD2 TRBV20-1 CSARDLPSGSGAYNEQFF TGCAGTGCTAGAGATCTCCCTAGCGGGAGTGGGGCCTACAATGAGCAGTTCTTC
. TRBJ2-5 . TRBV7-7 CASSAQRQETQYF TGTGCCAGCAGCGCACAGCGACAAGAGACCCAGTACTTC
. TRBJ1-1 . TRBV30 CALTVPLNTEAFF TGTGCCTTGACAGTTCCCTTGAACACTGAAGCTTTCTTT
few TRBJ1-5 . TRBV5-4 CASSLDSSWTRFRDQPQHF TGTGCCAGCAGCTTGGATTCTAGTTGGACAAGGTTTCGAGATCAGCCCCAGCATTTT
few TRBJ2-5 TRBD2 TRBV5-1 CASSASSGRVETQYF TGCGCCAGCAGCGCCTCTAGCGGGAGGGTGGAGACCCAGTACTTC
few TRBJ2-2 . TRBV20-1 CSAYPSRTGELFF TGCAGTGCGTACCCCTCGCGAACCGGGGAGCTGTTTTTT
few TRBJ2-3 TRBD1 TRBV20-1 CSARDRTGVRTDTQYF TGCAGTGCTAGAGATCGGACAGGGGTCCGCACAGATACGCAGTATTTT
many TRBJ2-3 TRBD2 TRBV12-3/TRBV12-4 CASSLIGGFDTQYF TGTGCCAGCAGTTTAATCGGGGGGTTTGATACGCAGTATTTT
many TRBJ2-1 TRBD1 TRBV7-2 CASSLDRGLGNEQFF TGTGCCAGCAGCTTAGACAGGGGGCTCGGCAATGAGCAGTTCTTC
few TRBJ2-1 . TRBV4-3 CASSQDFSGFPYNEQFF TGCGCCAGCAGCCAAGATTTTTCAGGGTTTCCCTACAATGAGCAGTTCTTC
. TRBJ2-5 . TRBV20-1 CCARDLFRDTQETQYF TGCTGTGCTAGAGATCTGTTTCGTGATACACAAGAGACCCAGTACTTC
many TRBJ2-3 . TRBV7-9 CASSPLTSTDTQYF TGTGCCAGCAGCCCTCTGACTAGCACAGATACGCAGTATTTT